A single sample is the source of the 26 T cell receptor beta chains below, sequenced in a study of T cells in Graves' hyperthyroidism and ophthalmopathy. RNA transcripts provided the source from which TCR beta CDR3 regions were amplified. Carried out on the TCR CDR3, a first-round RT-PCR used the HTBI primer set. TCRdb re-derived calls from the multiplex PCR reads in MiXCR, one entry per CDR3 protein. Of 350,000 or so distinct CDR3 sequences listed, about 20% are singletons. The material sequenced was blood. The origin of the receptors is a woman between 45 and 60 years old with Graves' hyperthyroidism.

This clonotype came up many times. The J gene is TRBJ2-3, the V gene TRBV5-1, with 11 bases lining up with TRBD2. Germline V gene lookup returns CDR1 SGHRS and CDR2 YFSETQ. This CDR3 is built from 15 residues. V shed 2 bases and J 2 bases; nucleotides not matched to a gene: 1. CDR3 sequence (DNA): TGCGCCAGCAGCTTTAGCGGGAGGGCCACAGATACGCAGTATTTT. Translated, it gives CASSFSGRATDTQYF.

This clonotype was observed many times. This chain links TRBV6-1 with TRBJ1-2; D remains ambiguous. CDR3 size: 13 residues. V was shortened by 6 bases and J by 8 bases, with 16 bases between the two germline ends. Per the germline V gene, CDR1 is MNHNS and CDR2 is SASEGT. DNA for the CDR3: TGTGCCAGCAGACTCGAAAGGGCGGGAGGCTACACCTTC. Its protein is CASRLERAGGYTF.

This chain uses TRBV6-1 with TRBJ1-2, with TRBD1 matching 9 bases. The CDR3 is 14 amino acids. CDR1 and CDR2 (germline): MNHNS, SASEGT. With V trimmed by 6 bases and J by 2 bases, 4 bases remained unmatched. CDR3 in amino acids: CASRADRGNYGYTF. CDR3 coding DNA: TGTGCCAGCAGGGCGGACAGGGGAAACTATGGCTACACCTTC.

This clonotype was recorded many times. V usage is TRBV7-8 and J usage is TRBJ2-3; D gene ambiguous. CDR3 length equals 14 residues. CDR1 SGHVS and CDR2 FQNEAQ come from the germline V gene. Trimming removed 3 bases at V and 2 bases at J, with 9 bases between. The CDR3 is CASSFGVFTDTQYF. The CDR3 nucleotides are TGTGCCAGCAGCTTTGGGGTCTTCACAGATACGCAGTATTTT.

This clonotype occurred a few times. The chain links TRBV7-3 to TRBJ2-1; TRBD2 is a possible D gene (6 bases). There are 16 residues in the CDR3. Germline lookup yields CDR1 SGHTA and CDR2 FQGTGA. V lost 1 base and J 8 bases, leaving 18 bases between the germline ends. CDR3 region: CASSLNSGALQDEQFF. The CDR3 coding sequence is TGTGCCAGCAGCTTAAACTCGGGAGCTCTCCAGGATGAGCAGTTCTTC.

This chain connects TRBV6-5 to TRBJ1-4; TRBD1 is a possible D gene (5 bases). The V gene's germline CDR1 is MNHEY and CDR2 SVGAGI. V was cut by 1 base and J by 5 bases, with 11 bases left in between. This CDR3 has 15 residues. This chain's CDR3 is CASSYLRGVNEKLFF. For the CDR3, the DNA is TGTGCCAGCAGTTACTTGAGGGGTGTAAATGAAAAACTGTTTTTT.

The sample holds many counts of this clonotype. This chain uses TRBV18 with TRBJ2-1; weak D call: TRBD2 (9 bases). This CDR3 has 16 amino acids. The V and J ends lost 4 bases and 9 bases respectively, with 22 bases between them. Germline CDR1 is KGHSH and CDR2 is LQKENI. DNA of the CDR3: TGTGCCAGCTCACTCATTTCTCTAGCGGGGACAGGTGAGCAGTTCTTC. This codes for CASSLISLAGTGEQFF.

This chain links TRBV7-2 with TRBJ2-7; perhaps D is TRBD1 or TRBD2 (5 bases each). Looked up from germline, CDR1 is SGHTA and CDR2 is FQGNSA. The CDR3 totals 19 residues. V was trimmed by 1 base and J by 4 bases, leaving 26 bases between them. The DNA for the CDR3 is TGTGCCAGCAGCTTAGAGGGACCCAGGGCGCCTCGCTTTTGGTACGAGCAGTACTTC. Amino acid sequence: CASSLEGPRAPRFWYEQYF.

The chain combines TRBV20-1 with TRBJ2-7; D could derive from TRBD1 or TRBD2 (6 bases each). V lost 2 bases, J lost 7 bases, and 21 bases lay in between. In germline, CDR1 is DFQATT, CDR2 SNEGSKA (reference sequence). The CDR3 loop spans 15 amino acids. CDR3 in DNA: TGCAGTGCTAGACTCGGGGGCGGGATTGACTGGGAGCAGTACTTC. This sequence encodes CSARLGGGIDWEQYF.

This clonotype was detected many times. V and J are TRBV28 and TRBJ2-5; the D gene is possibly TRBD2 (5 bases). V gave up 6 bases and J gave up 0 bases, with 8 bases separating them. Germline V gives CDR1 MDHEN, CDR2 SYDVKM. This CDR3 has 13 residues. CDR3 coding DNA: TGTGCCAGCAGCTTAGCGAACCAAGAGACCCAGTACTTC. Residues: CASSLANQETQYF.

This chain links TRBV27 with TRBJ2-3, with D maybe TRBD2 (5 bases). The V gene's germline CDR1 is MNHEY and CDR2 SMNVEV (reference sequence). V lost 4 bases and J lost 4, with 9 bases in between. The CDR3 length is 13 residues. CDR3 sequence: CASSWLAADTQYF. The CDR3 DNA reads TGTGCCAGCAGTTGGCTAGCAGCAGATACGCAGTATTTT.

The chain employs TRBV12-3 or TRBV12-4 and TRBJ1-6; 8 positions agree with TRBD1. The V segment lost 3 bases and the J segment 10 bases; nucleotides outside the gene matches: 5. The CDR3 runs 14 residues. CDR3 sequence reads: CASSLTGVGSPLHF. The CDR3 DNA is TGTGCCAGCAGTTTGACAGGGGTAGGGTCACCCCTCCACTTT.

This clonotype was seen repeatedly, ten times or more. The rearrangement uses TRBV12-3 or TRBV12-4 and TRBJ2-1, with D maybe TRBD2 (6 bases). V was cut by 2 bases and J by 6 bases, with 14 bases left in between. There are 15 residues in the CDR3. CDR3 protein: CASSLREARVNEQFF. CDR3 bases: TGTGCCAGCAGTTTAAGGGAGGCCCGGGTCAATGAGCAGTTCTTC.

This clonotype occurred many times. In nucleotides, the CDR3 is TGTGCCAGCAGCTTCGGAGGGACCGCAGACACTGAAGCTTTCTTT. Protein product: CASSFGGTADTEAFF. V and J are TRBV11-2 and TRBJ1-1; D is perhaps TRBD1 (5 bases). CDR3 length: 15 amino acids. V shed 3 bases and J shed 3 bases, with 14 bases lying between them. The germline gives CDR1 SGHAT, CDR2 FQNNGV.

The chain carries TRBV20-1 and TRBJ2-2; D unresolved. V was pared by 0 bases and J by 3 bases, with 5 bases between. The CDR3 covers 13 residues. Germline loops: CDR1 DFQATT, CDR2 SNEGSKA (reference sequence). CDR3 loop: CSAREGYTGELFF. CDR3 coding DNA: TGCAGTGCTAGAGAGGGTTACACCGGGGAGCTGTTTTTT.

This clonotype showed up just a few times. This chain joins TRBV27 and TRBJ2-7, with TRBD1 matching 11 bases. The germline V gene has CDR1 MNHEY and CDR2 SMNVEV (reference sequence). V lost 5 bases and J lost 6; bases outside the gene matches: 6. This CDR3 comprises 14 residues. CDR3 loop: CASSPRGTGGEQYF. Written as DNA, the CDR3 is TGTGCCAGCAGTCCTCGTGGGACAGGGGGCGAGCAGTACTTC.

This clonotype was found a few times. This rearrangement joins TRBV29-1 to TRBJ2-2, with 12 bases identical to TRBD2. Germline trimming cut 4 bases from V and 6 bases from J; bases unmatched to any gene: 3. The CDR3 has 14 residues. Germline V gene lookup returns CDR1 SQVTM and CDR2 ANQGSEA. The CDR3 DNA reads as TGCAGCGTTGCCCTAGCGGGGGGGCCCGGGGAGCTGTTTTTT. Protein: CSVALAGGPGELFF.

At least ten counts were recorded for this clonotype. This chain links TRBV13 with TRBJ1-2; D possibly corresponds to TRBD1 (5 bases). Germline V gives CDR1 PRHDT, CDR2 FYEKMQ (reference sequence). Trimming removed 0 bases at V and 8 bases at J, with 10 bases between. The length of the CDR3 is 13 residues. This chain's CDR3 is CASSLGQVAGYTF. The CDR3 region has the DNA TGTGCCAGCAGCTTAGGACAGGTGGCGGGCTACACCTTC.

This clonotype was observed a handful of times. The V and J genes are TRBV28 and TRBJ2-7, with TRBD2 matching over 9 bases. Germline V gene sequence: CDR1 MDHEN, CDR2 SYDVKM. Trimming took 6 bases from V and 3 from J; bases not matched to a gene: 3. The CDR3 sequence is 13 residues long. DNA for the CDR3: TGTGCCAGCAGAAATAGCGGGAGCTACGAGCAGTACTTC. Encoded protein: CASRNSGSYEQYF.

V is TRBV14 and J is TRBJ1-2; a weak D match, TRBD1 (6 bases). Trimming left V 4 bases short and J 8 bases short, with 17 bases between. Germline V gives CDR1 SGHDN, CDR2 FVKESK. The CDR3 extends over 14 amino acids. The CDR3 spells CASSPPGHAKGYTF. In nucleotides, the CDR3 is TGTGCCAGCAGCCCCCCGGGACATGCTAAGGGCTACACCTTC.

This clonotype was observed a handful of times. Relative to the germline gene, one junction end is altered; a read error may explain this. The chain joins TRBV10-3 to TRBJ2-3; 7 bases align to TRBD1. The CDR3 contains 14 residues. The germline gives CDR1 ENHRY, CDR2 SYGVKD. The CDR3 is CTISVDRVRDTQYF. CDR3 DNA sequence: TGTACCATCAGTGTCGACAGGGTTAGAGATACGCAGTATTTT.

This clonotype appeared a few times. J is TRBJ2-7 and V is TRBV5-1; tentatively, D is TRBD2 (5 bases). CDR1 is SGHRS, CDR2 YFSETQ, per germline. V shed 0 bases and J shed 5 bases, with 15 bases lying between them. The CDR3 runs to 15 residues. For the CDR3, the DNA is TGCGCCAGCAGCTTGGGAGGTACCGGGATTGACGAGCAGTACTTC. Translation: CASSLGGTGIDEQYF.

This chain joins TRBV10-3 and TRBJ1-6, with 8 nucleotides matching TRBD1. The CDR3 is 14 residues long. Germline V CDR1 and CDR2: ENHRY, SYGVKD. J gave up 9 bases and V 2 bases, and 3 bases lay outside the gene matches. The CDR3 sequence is CAISETGGGSPLHF. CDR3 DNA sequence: TGTGCCATCAGTGAGACAGGGGGTGGTTCACCCCTCCACTTT.

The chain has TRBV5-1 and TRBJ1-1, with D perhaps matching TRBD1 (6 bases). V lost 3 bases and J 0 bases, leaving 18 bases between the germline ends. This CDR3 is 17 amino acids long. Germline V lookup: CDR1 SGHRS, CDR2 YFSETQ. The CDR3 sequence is CASSSGQTTTMNTEAFF. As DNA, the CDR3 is TGCGCCAGCAGCTCTGGACAGACTACTACAATGAACACTGAAGCTTTCTTT. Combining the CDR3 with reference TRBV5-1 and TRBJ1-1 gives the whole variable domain KAGVTQTPRYLIKTRGQQVTLSCSPISGHRSVSWYQQTPGQGLQFLFEYFSETQRNKGNFPGRFSGRQFSNSRSEMNVSTLELGDSALYLCASSSGQTTTMNTEAFFGQGTRLTVV.

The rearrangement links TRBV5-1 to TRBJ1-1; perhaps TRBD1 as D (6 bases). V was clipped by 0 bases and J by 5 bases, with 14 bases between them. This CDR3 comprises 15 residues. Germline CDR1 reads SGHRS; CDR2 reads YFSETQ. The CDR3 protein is CASSLDPGAGTEAFF. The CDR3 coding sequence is TGCGCCAGCAGCTTGGATCCGGGGGCAGGGACTGAAGCTTTCTTT.

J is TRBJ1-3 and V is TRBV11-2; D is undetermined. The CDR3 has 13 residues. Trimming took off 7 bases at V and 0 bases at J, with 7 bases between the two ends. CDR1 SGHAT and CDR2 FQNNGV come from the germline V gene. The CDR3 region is CASTFFSGNTIYF. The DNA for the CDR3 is TGTGCCAGCACCTTTTTCTCTGGAAACACCATATATTTT.